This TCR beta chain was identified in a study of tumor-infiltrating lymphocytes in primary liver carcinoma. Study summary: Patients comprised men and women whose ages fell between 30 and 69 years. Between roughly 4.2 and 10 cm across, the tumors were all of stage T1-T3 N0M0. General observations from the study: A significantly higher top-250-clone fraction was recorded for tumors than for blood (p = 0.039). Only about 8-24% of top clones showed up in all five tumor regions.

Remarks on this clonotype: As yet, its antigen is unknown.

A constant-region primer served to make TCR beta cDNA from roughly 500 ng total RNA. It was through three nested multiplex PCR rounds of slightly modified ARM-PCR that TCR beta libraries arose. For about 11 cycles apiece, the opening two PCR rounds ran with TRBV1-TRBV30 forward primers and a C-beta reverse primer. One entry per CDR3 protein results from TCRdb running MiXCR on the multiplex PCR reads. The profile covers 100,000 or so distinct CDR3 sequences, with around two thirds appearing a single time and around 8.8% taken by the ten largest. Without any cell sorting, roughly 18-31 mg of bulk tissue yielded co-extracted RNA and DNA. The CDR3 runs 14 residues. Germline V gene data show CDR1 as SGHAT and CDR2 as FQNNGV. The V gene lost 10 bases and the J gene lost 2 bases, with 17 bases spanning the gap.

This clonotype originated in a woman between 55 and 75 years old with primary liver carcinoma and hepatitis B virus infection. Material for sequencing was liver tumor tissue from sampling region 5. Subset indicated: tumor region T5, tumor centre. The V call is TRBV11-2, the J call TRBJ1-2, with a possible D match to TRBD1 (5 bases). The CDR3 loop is CANRLAGRNYGYTF. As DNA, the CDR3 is TGTGCCAACAGGTTAGCGGGACGGAACTATGGCTACACCTTC.